A single sample gave rise to the 23 T cell receptor beta chains below, sequenced in a study of T cell repertoires in cytomegalovirus infection. TCRdb reprocessed the reads with MiXCR, giving one entry per CDR3 protein. Of about 460,000 distinct CDR3 sequences in the sample, approximately 10% were seen once. The source material was PBMCs. Receptors originate from a human donor in good health (CMV status not recorded). Some clones in this sample may be carry-over from other donors' samples.

The rearrangement uses TRBV28 and TRBJ2-1; TRBD2 agrees at 12 bases. The junction had 11 bases not matched to a gene; V was cut back by 8 bases and J by 3 bases. Germline CDR1 and CDR2: MDHEN and SYDVKM. CDR3 length: 17 residues. In nucleotides, the CDR3 is TGTGCCAGCCGATGGACTAGCGGGAATGGGGGCTACAATGAGCAGTTCTTC. Amino acid sequence: CASRWTSGNGGYNEQFF.

This clonotype was seen repeatedly, ten times or more. This chain connects TRBV5-6 to TRBJ1-2; D is undetermined. V shed 4 bases and J shed 4 bases, with 11 bases lying between them. Germline V gene sequence: CDR1 SGHDT, CDR2 YYEEEE. The CDR3 is made up of 13 amino acids. The CDR3 bases are TGTGCCAGCAGCGCCGGACGGTTCTATGGCTACACCTTC. It translates to CASSAGRFYGYTF.

This clonotype was seen many times. J is TRBJ2-7 and V is TRBV7-2, with D uncertain. CDR3 size: 15 residues. V lost 5 bases and J 0 bases, leaving 14 bases between the germline ends. CDR1 is SGHTA and CDR2 is FQGNSA in the germline V gene. This CDR3 is CASSLSDASSYEQYF. In nucleotides, the CDR3 is TGTGCCAGCAGCCTCAGCGATGCGAGCTCCTACGAGCAGTACTTC. Based on the CDR3 plus reference TRBV7-2 and TRBJ2-7, the full variable domain is GAGVSQSPSNKVTEKGKDVELRCDPISGHTALYWYRQSLGQGLEFLIYFQGNSAPDKSGLPSDRFSAERTGGSVSTLTIQRTQQEDSAVYLCASSLSDASSYEQYFGPGTRLTVT.

This clonotype was seen ten or more times. The V gene is TRBV12-3 or TRBV12-4, the J gene TRBJ2-3; the D gene is possibly TRBD1 (5 bases). The CDR3 runs 13 residues. V was trimmed by 7 bases and J by 3 bases, leaving 11 bases between them. CDR3 sequence: CASKGQGTDTQYF. The CDR3 DNA sequence: TGTGCCAGCAAAGGGCAGGGAACAGATACGCAGTATTTT.

This clonotype was seen at least ten times. The chain combines TRBV6-1 with TRBJ2-2; perhaps TRBD1 as D (6 bases). Germline V gives CDR1 MNHNS, CDR2 SASEGT. This CDR3 spans 15 amino acids. Deletions cut 5 bases from V and 5 bases from J, with 15 bases between. As DNA, the CDR3 is TGTGCCAGCAGTAGCACAGGGTCAGGGACCGGGGAGCTGTTTTTT. This codes for CASSSTGSGTGELFF.

This clonotype was observed many times. This chain joins TRBV11-2 and TRBJ2-3; possibly TRBD2 for D (5 bases). V dropped 1 base and J dropped 5 bases, with 19 bases sitting between them. This CDR3 region has 17 residues. Germline V gives CDR1 SGHAT, CDR2 FQNNGV. CDR3 protein: CASSLGATRPGRDTQYF. The CDR3 coding sequence is TGTGCCAGCAGCTTAGGGGCTACCCGTCCGGGGAGAGATACGCAGTATTTT.

The V call is TRBV28, the J call TRBJ1-1; no clear D gene. The CDR3 consists of 14 residues. Trimming took 2 bases from V and 7 from J, leaving 14 bases between them. Germline CDR1 reads MDHEN; CDR2 reads SYDVKM. DNA of the CDR3: TGTGCCAGCAGTTTAACACGTTACAGCGATGAAGCTTTCTTT. Amino acid sequence: CASSLTRYSDEAFF.

In its sample, this clonotype was seen a few times. The CDR3 DNA is TGCAGTGCCTCACCCGGTGGGCAGGGTGACAATGAGCAGTTCTTC. Protein: CSASPGGQGDNEQFF. This chain connects TRBV20-1 to TRBJ2-1; D possibly corresponds to TRBD1 (5 bases). V lost 6 bases, J lost 5 bases, and 20 bases lay in between. The CDR3 runs to 15 residues. Germline CDR1 reads DFQATT; CDR2 reads SNEGSKA (reference sequence).

This clonotype was picked up a small number of times. The rearrangement links TRBV28 to TRBJ1-6; TRBD1 agrees at 7 bases. This CDR3 is built from 15 residues. J lost 7 bases, V lost 5 bases, and 8 bases had no gene match. From germline, CDR1 is MDHEN and CDR2 SYDVKM. CDR3 coding DNA: TGTGCCAGCAGTCGCAGACAGGGCCACAATTCACCCCTCCACTTT. Translating gives CASSRRQGHNSPLHF.

This clonotype was seen ten or more times. This rearrangement joins TRBV27 to TRBJ1-1; TRBD1 is a possible D gene (6 bases). Germline-derived CDR1 and CDR2 are MNHEY and SMNVEV (reference sequence). V was cut by 3 bases and J by 3 bases, with 8 bases left in between. There are 13 residues in the CDR3. The CDR3 reads CASSFSGDTEAFF. The CDR3 nucleotides are TGTGCCAGCAGTTTTTCAGGGGACACTGAAGCTTTCTTT.

The chain is built from TRBV19 and TRBJ1-1; no reliable D call. The CDR3 loop spans 14 amino acids. Trimming removed 1 base at V and 8 bases at J, with 14 bases between. Germline CDR1 LNHDA, CDR2 SQIVND (reference sequence). The CDR3 is CASSIATSGVEAFF. The CDR3 nucleotides are TGTGCCAGTAGTATAGCAACCTCCGGCGTGGAAGCTTTCTTT.

This clonotype showed up many times. The chain links TRBV7-8 to TRBJ2-1; D not resolved. The V gene's germline CDR1 is SGHVS and CDR2 FQNEAQ. This CDR3 comprises 15 residues. Trimming cost V 5 bases and J 0 bases, with 11 bases left between them. The CDR3 protein is CASSQPGPSYNEQFF. Written as DNA, the CDR3 is TGTGCCAGCAGCCAACCCGGGCCCTCCTACAATGAGCAGTTCTTC.

This clonotype was seen a handful of times. The chain links TRBV30 to TRBJ2-7, with 8 bases matching TRBD1. V shed 2 bases and J 6 bases; nucleotides not matched to a gene: 12. CDR1 is GTSNPN and CDR2 is SVGIG in the germline V gene (reference sequence). The CDR3 has 15 residues. Written as DNA, the CDR3 is TGTGCCTGGAGTCAGACAAGACAGGGGCCTGCCGAGCAGTACTTC. Its protein is CAWSQTRQGPAEQYF.

The chain uses TRBV29-1 and TRBJ1-3; D remains ambiguous. The germline V and J ends were trimmed by 4 bases and 0 bases, with 10 bases remaining between them. The germline gives CDR1 SQVTM, CDR2 ANQGSEA. The CDR3 totals 14 residues. CDR3 loop: CSVVGEISGNTIYF. The CDR3 DNA reads TGCAGCGTTGTGGGCGAAATCTCTGGAAACACCATATATTTT. Using reference TRBV29-1 and TRBJ1-3 for the parts outside the CDR3, the full variable domain is SAVISQKPSRDICQRGTSLTIQCQVDSQVTMMFWYRQQPGQSLTLIATANQGSEATYESGFVIDKFPISRPNLTFSTLTVSNMSPEDSSIYLCSVVGEISGNTIYFGEGSWLTVV.

Ten or more counts support this clonotype. The CDR3 loop reads CASRNLAGVPYNEQFF. The CDR3 coding sequence is TGTGCCAGCAGAAACCTAGCGGGAGTACCCTACAATGAGCAGTTCTTC. J is TRBJ2-1 and V is TRBV6-2 or TRBV6-3; 10 bases are a match to TRBD2. V trimming: 6 bases; J trimming: 2 bases; junction bases outside the gene matches: 7. This CDR3 is 16 amino acids long. Per the germline V gene, CDR1 is MNHEY and CDR2 is SVGEGT.

This clonotype was observed many times. The chain uses TRBV2 and TRBJ1-2; D gene ambiguous. V was pared by 8 bases and J by 4 bases, with 8 bases between. The CDR3 length is 11 residues. The germline V gene has CDR1 SNHLY and CDR2 FYNNEI. As DNA, the CDR3 is TGTGCCAGCTCCCCGCCCTATGGCTACACCTTC. It codes for CASSPPYGYTF.

This clonotype was seen at least ten times. The gene calls are TRBV7-9 and TRBJ2-7; D is undetermined. Trimming removed 2 bases at V and 3 bases at J, with 5 bases between. Germline V gene data show CDR1 as SEHNR and CDR2 as FQNEAQ (reference sequence). This CDR3 is built from 12 residues. For the CDR3, the DNA is TGTGCCAGCAGCTTATCAGGCTACGAGCAGTACTTC. Its translation is CASSLSGYEQYF. Combining the CDR3 with reference TRBV7-9 and TRBJ2-7 gives the whole variable domain DTGVSQNPRHKITKRGQNVTFRCDPISEHNRLYWYRQTLGQGPEFLTYFQNEAQLEKSRLLSDRFSAERPKGSFSTLEIQRTEQGDSAMYLCASSLSGYEQYFGPGTRLTVT.

This clonotype was counted ten times or more. This rearrangement joins TRBV12-5 to TRBJ2-5, with D perhaps matching TRBD1 (6 bases). V lost 3 bases and J 2 bases, leaving 10 bases between the germline ends. In germline, CDR1 is LGHNT, CDR2 FRNRAP. The CDR3 extends over 14 amino acids. The chain's CDR3 is CASGFRDIQETQYF. The CDR3 nucleotides read TGTGCTAGTGGTTTCCGGGACATACAAGAGACCCAGTACTTC.

This clonotype appeared many times. The rearrangement uses TRBV4-1 and TRBJ2-4; D assignment may be TRBD1 or TRBD2 (6 bases each). The CDR3 totals 18 residues. V lost 4 bases, J lost 0 bases, and 19 bases lay in between. The germline CDR1 and CDR2 sequences are MGHRA and YSYEKL. CDR3 residues: CASSLSWGALTAKNIQYF. The DNA for the CDR3 is TGCGCCAGCAGCCTCTCATGGGGGGCCCTGACAGCCAAAAACATTCAGTACTTC.

To note about this clonotype: This may stem from a read error, because a much larger clone lies one nucleotide away. Here the CDR3 reads CASSLTIAGTDTQYF. As DNA, the CDR3 is TGCGCCAGCAGCTTGACCATAGCCGGCACAGATACGCAGTATTTT. This chain links TRBV5-1 with TRBJ2-3; unclear D gene. Trimming took 1 base from V and 1 from J, leaving 10 bases between them. CDR3 length: 15 amino acids. CDR1 and CDR2 from the germline V gene are SGHRS and YFSETQ.

This clonotype has a count of ten or more. The genes are TRBV11-1 and TRBJ2-1; a weak D match, TRBD2 (7 bases). The CDR3 has 18 residues. V lost 5 bases to trimming and J lost 6 bases, with 26 bases between them. Per germline, CDR1 SGHAT and CDR2 FQDESV (reference sequence). DNA for the CDR3: TGTGCCAGCAGCCCGGGGGGCAGGGGCGTCCTCGGGAGCAATGAGCAGTTCTTC. Protein: CASSPGGRGVLGSNEQFF.

This chain joins TRBV20-1 and TRBJ2-3; D is unclear. The CDR3 consists of 15 residues. The germline CDR1 and CDR2 sequences are DFQATT and SNEGSKA (reference sequence). Between the trimmed V and J ends, which lost 0 bases and 4 bases, there was a span of 14 bases. CDR3 amino acids: CSARDLFGGADTQYF. The CDR3 DNA follows: TGCAGTGCTAGAGATTTGTTTGGTGGGGCAGATACGCAGTATTTT.

This clonotype came up many times. J is TRBJ1-1 and V is TRBV7-8, with D perhaps TRBD1 (6 bases). The CDR3 length is 15 residues. V lost 4 bases and J lost 1, with 13 bases in between. Germline CDR1 and CDR2: SGHVS and FQNEAQ. The CDR3: CASSSYGRGNTEAFF. CDR3 nucleotides: TGTGCCAGCAGCTCCTACGGCAGGGGGAACACTGAAGCTTTCTTT.